This T cell receptor beta chain is drawn from a study of liver allograft versus peripheral blood T cells. As for the study in general: Recipients' peripheral blood served as the comparator for T cell receptor repertoires in transplanted livers. General study findings and limits: Liver allograft and peripheral blood T cell receptor repertoires reportedly differed.

TCRdb itself ran the reads through MiXCR, one entry per CDR3 protein. Of several thousand distinct CDR3 sequences listed, about 24% were seen once; the top ten hold roughly 8.3%. CDR3 length: 15 residues. The J segment lost 6 bases and the V segment lost 6 bases, leaving 12 bases of the junction unmatched. Germline V lookup: CDR1 MDHEN, CDR2 SYDVKM. As to this clonotype: As yet, its antigen is unknown.

The chain combines TRBV28 with TRBJ2-7; 9 bases align to TRBD1. This TCR derives from a human patient who had a liver transplant. Some T cells may arise from the graft donor. The CDR3 loop is CASSLPGTGLGEQYF. The CDR3 DNA reads TGTGCCAGCAGCTTACCTGGGACAGGGCTGGGCGAGCAGTACTTC.